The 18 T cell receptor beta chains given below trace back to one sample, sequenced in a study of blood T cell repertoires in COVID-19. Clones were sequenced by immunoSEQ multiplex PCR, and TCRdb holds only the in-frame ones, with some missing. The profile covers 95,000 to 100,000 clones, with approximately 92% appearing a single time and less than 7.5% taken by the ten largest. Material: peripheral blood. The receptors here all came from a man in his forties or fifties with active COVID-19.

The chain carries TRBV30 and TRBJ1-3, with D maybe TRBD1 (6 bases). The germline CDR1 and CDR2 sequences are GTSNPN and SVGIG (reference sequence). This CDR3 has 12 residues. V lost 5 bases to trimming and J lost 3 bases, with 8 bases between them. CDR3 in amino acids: CAWGQRGNTIYF. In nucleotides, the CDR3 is TGTGCCTGGGGACAGCGTGGAAACACCATATATTTT.

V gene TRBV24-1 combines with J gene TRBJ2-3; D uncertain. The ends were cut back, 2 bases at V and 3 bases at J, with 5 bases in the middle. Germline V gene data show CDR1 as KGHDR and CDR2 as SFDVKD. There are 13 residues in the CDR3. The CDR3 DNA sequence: TGTGCCACCAGTGATTCCAGGACAGATACGCAGTATTTT. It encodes CATSDSRTDTQYF.

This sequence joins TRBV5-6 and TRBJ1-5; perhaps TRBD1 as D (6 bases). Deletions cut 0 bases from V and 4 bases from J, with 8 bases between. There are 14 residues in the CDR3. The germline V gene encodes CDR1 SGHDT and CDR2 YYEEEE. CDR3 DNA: TGTGCCAGCAGCTTGGAAGGGGGTAATCAGCCCCAGCATTTT. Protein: CASSLEGGNQPQHF.

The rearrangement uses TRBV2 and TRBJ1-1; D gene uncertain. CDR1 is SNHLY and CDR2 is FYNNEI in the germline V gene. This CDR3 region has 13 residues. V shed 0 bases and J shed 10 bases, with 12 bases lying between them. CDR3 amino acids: CASSEAPELRAFF. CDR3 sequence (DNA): TGTGCCAGCAGTGAAGCTCCGGAGTTGCGAGCTTTCTTT.

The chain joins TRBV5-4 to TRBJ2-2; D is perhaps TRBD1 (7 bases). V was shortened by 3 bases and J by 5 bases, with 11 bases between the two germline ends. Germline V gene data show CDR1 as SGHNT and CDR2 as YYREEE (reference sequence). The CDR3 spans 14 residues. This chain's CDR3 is CASSSPGGTGELFF. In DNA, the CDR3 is TGTGCCAGCAGCTCGCCAGGGGGGACCGGGGAGCTGTTTTTT.

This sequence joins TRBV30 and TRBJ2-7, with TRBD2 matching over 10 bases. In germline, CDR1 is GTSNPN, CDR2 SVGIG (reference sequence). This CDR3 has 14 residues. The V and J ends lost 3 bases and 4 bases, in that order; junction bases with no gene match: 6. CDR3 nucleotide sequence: TGTGCCTGGAGCCAAGGACTAGCGGATTACGAGCAGTACTTC. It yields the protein CAWSQGLADYEQYF.

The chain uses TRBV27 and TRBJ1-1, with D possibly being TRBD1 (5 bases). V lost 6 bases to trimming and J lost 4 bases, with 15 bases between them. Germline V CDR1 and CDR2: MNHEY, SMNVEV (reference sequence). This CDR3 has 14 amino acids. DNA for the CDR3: TGTGCCAGCAGAGCCTGGGGGGAAAGCACTGAAGCTTTCTTT. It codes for CASRAWGESTEAFF.

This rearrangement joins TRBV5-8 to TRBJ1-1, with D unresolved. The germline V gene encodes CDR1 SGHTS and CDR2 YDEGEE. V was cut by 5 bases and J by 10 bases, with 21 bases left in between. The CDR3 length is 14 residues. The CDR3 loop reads CASSSGGVAWGAFF. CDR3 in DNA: TGTGCCAGCAGTTCAGGAGGAGTCGCCTGGGGAGCTTTCTTT.

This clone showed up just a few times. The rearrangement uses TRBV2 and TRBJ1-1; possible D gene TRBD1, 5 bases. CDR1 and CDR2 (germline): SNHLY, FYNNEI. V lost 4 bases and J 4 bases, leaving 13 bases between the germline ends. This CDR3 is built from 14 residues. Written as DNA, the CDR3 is TGTGCCAGCAGTGCGCAGGGACTCGGCACTGAAGCTTTCTTT. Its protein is CASSAQGLGTEAFF. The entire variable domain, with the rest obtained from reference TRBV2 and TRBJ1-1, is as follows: EPEVTQTPSHQVTQMGQEVILRCVPISNHLYFYWYRQILGQKVEFLVSFYNNEISEKSEIFDDQFSVERPDGSNFTLKIRSTKLEDSAMYFCASSAQGLGTEAFFGQGTRLTVV.

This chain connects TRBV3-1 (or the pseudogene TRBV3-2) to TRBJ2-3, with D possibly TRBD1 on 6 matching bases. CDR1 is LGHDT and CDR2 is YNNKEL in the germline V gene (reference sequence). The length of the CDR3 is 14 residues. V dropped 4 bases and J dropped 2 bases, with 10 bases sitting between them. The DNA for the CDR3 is TGTGCCAGCAGCCTTACAGGGATCACAGATACGCAGTATTTT. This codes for CASSLTGITDTQYF.

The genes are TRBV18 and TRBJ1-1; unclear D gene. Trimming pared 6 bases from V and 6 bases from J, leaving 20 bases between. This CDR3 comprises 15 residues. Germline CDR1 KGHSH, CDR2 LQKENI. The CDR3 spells CASSLTETTGAEAFF. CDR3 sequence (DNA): TGTGCCAGCTCGCTGACGGAGACTACCGGCGCTGAAGCTTTCTTT.

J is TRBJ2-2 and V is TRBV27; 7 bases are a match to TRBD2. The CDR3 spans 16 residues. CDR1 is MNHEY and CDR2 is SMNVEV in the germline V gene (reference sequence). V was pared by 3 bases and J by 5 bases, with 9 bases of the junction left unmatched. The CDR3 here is CASSLVAGVGTGELFF. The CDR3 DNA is TGTGCCAGCAGTTTGGTGGCGGGAGTAGGAACCGGGGAGCTGTTTTTT.

This CDR3 reads CASSLEGLAGEETQYF. CDR3 coding DNA: TGCGCCAGCAGCTTGGAGGGACTAGCGGGAGAAGAGACCCAGTACTTC. V usage is TRBV5-1 and J usage is TRBJ2-5; 14 bases match TRBD2. V shed 0 bases and J 3 bases; nucleotides not matched to a gene: 1. The CDR3 is 16 residues long. Germline CDR1 reads SGHRS; CDR2 reads YFSETQ.

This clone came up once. The CDR3 DNA sequence: TGTGCCAGCACTCGGGGGGGGAACTATGGCTACACCTTC. Amino acid sequence: CASTRGGNYGYTF. This chain joins TRBV28 and TRBJ1-2; D is possibly TRBD1 (5 bases). CDR1 is MDHEN and CDR2 is SYDVKM in the germline V gene. The CDR3 has 13 residues. With 7 bases removed from V and 2 bases from J, the gap between germline ends came to 11 bases.

CDR3 coding DNA: TGCAGCGTTGGACAGGGGGCAGGTCAGCCCCAGCATTTT. Translated: CSVGQGAGQPQHF. The chain joins TRBV29-1 to TRBJ1-5, with 10 nucleotides matching TRBD1. There are 13 residues in the CDR3. J was trimmed by 6 bases and V by 4 bases; bases with no gene match: 3. Germline CDR1 and CDR2: SQVTM and ANQGSEA.

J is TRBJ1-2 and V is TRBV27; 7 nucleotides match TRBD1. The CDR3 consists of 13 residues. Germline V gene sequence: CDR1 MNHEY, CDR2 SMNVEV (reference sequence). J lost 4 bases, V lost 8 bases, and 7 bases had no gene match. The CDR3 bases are TGTGCCAGCGGGTACAGGGGTAGCTATGGCTACACCTTC. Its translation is CASGYRGSYGYTF.

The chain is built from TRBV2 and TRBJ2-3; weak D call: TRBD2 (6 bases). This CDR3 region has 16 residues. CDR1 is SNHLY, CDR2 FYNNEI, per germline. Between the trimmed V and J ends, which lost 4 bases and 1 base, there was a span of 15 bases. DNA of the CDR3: TGTGCCAGCAGTGTGAGAGCTCGCGGGGGCACAGATACGCAGTATTTT. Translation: CASSVRARGGTDTQYF. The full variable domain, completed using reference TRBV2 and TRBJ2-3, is EPEVTQTPSHQVTQMGQEVILRCVPISNHLYFYWYRQILGQKVEFLVSFYNNEISEKSEIFDDQFSVERPDGSNFTLKIRSTKLEDSAMYFCASSVRARGGTDTQYFGPGTRLTVL.

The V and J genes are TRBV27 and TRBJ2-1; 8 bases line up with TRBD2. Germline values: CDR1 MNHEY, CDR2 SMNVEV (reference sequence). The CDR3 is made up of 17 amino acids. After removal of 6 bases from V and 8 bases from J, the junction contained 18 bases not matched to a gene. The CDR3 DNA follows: TGTGCCAGCAGCCTCTTGAGAGGAACGGGAGGGCCGTATGAGCAGTTCTTC. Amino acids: CASSLLRGTGGPYEQFF.